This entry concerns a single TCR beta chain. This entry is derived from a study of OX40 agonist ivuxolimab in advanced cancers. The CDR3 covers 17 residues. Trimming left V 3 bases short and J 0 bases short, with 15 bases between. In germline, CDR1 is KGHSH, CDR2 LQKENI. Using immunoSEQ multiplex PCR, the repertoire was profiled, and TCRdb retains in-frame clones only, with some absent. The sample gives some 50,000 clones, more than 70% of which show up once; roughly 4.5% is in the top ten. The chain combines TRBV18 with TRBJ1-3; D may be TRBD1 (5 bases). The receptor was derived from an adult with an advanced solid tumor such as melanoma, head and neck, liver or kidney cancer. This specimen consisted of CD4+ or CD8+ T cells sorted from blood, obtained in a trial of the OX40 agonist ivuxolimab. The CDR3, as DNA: TGTGCCAGCTCACCTGGGGACGGTCTCCCCTCTGGAAACACCATATATTTT. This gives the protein CASSPGDGLPSGNTIYF.